Here is one TCR beta chain with its context. The clone's antigen remains unknown. Base-call qualities are not available, and no considerably larger clone is one nucleotide away. Relative to germline, V is 11 bases shorter and J is 1 base shorter, with 14 bases between their ends. The CDR3 spans 14 residues, from the cysteine through the phenylalanine. The sequence is cut down to CDR3 DNA, 42 bases in frame from base 1. Taken from the germline V gene (reference sequence), the CDR1 and CDR2 loops are SEHNR and FQNEAQ. Peripheral blood CD8+ and CD4+ T cells from healthy donors, Susac syndrome patients and multiple sclerosis patients were profiled using high-throughput TCR beta sequencing. Multiple sclerosis controls were treatment-naive patients with stable or active relapsing-remitting disease fulfilling revised McDonald criteria. CD8+ TEMRA cells were enriched by FACS, while bulk CD8+ and CD4+ T cells were purified by magnetic negative isolation. Blood was collected in EDTA tubes and processed within 24 hours, with PBMCs isolated through density gradient centrifugation. PBMCs intended for TCR sequencing were cryopreserved in liquid nitrogen and were subsequently thawed in a 37 degrees C water bath. A purity of at least 90% was achieved for sorted or isolated CD4+, CD8+ and CD8+ TEMRA cells.

RNA was extracted using the RNeasy kit, and roughly 0.45 to 1 microgram was reverse transcribed with random hexamers. The immunoSEQ multiplex PCR assay, covering 54 Vbeta and 13 Jbeta segments, was used to amplify TCR beta CDR3 regions. PCR amplification bias was corrected by using a synthetic template baseline for primer optimization and computational correction. Per the source publication's procedure: Reads were annotated to V, D and J genes per IMGT and analyzed with immunoSEQ Analyzer, keeping only productive sequences. To calculate clonality, Shannon entropy was normalized by log2 of the number of productive unique sequences and then subtracted from one. Public and private clones were assessed among the 100 most prevalent clones of each patient and control. Susac-specific clones were defined as absent from healthy and MS cohorts, 850 to 1,300 published viral clones and other ImmuneACCESS disease sequences. TCRdb cleaned the public reads at Q25 with fastp, built clones with MiXCR and kept in-frame beta chains. Each CDR3 protein gets just one entry, which takes the most common genes and DNA from the rows behind it. TCRdb's processing, not the authors', yielded these V and J calls. The sample table contains 250,000 to 300,000 distinct CDR3 sequences; only one count was recorded for about nine tenths of them. The top ten hold approximately 0.18% of the sample.

The sample comes from a study of CD8 T cells in Susac syndrome (dated by TCRdb to the late 2010s). About the full investigation: The study used repertoire sequencing to test whether antigen drove CD8+ T cell activation and differentiation in Susac syndrome. CD8+ T cell repertoire clonality was compared between around eleven healthy donors, approximately 14 Susac syndrome patients and some 15 multiple sclerosis patients. Here is what the overall study found, with its caveats: The number of individuals in the TCR sequencing and HLA analysis was acknowledged as relatively small.

The TCR sequence derives from a human donor with multiple sclerosis. The chain was built from TRBV7-9 and TRBJ2-2, and the D gene may be TRBD1, 5 bases matching. The sequenced sample was CD8+ T cells from PBMCs. For the CDR3, the sequence is CASQGPQNTGELFF. The nucleotide sequence is TGTGCCTCCCAGGGTCCACAGAACACCGGGGAGCTGTTTTTT.